This T cell receptor beta chain is drawn from a study of cytomegalovirus exposure and HLA in healthy donors. Findings and caveats of the study: Later on, a genetic analysis was performed. It linked a missense variant in DCLRE1C with V- and J-gene trimming of TCR beta. Later analysis revealed greater clonal expansion in HLA-associated TCR beta chains than in equally common others. Sequencing probably produced one cluster of sequence variants that were highly shared.

The CDR3 runs 17 residues. Germline V gene lookup returns CDR1 SGHDN and CDR2 FVKESK. Between the trimmed V and J ends, which lost 4 bases and 5 bases, there was a span of 24 bases. Both 60 Vbeta primers and 13 Jbeta primers went into the PCR. Under the authors' procedure: An analysis that came later counted around 80 million unique TCR beta chains, 9 million to 12 million shared. Repertoires were generated with immunoSEQ multiplex PCR, while TCRdb's copy carries only in-frame clones and drops some. That table is the source of V, J and clone size, and D and trimming were worked out from the DNA. The sample lists 150,000 or so clones; approximately 84% were seen once. This clone was found a few times. Its antigen is unknown.

This clonotype originated in a man aged 18-30 years in good health and CMV-seropositive. The specimen was PBMCs. The chain uses TRBV14 and TRBJ2-7, with a tentative D call TRBD2 (6 bases). This CDR3 reads CASSPPSGDVGLHEQYF. CDR3 DNA sequence: TGTGCCAGCAGCCCACCCTCGGGGGACGTGGGGCTACACGAGCAGTACTTC.